The rows below give T cell receptor beta chains drawn from one sample of a study of shared clonotypes between healthy human individuals. Profiled with immunoSEQ multiplex PCR; TCRdb holds only in-frame clones, not every one. The sample includes over 750,000 clones, roughly 96% of them seen just once. Sequencing was performed on naive CD8+ T cells sorted from blood. The receptors were gathered from a man younger than 45 in good health. Each CDR3 is given with its conserved first and last residue. Fields, in order: J gene, V gene, CDR3 protein.

j_gene: TRBJ2-4
v_gene: TRBV6-5
CDR3aa: CASSYSQGDIQYF

j_gene: TRBJ2-1
v_gene: TRBV15
CDR3aa: CATSISRGSYNEQFF

j_gene: TRBJ1-5
v_gene: TRBV28
CDR3aa: CASSSPANQPQHF

j_gene: TRBJ1-5
v_gene: TRBV7-8
CDR3aa: CASSPRDRVSHQPQHF

j_gene: TRBJ2-1
v_gene: TRBV15
CDR3aa: CATSSELDSYNEQFF

j_gene: TRBJ2-1
v_gene: TRBV6-5
CDR3aa: CASSRDRAVYNEQFF

j_gene: TRBJ2-7
v_gene: TRBV6-1
CDR3aa: CASSEQASGTYEQYF

j_gene: TRBJ2-7
v_gene: TRBV28
CDR3aa: CASRGTGTSATYEQYF

j_gene: TRBJ1-5
v_gene: TRBV21-1
CDR3aa: CASSQGPDGPQHF

j_gene: TRBJ2-2
v_gene: TRBV6-5
CDR3aa: CASSPLTPTPGSCFF

j_gene: TRBJ2-1
v_gene: TRBV7-2
CDR3aa: CASSFGLAGGPGEQFF

j_gene: TRBJ2-7
v_gene: TRBV7-2
CDR3aa: CASSLVPGGKYEQYF

j_gene: TRBJ1-2
v_gene: TRBV30
CDR3aa: CAWKGGGLANYGYTF

j_gene: TRBJ2-7
v_gene: TRBV14
CDR3aa: CASSRSGSGVEQYF

j_gene: TRBJ2-7
v_gene: TRBV4-1
CDR3aa: CASSEGTAGEQYF

j_gene: TRBJ2-1
v_gene: TRBV28
CDR3aa: CASSRLADSYNEQFF

j_gene: TRBJ1-5
v_gene: TRBV19
CDR3aa: CASSIGGTGFHSNQPQHF

j_gene: TRBJ2-7
v_gene: TRBV28
CDR3aa: CASRPTGFGEQYF

j_gene: TRBJ1-5
v_gene: TRBV23-1
CDR3aa: CASSLGANQPQHF

j_gene: TRBJ2-2
v_gene: TRBV7-9
CDR3aa: CASSLVDGPRGGELFF

j_gene: TRBJ2-1
v_gene: TRBV14
CDR3aa: CASSRVPGQGNEQFF

j_gene: TRBJ2-2
v_gene: TRBV7-7
CDR3aa: CASSSNERELFF

j_gene: TRBJ2-7
v_gene: TRBV4-3
CDR3aa: CASSQGSSGTYEQYF

j_gene: TRBJ2-1
v_gene: TRBV19
CDR3aa: CASSRPSGYNEQFF

j_gene: TRBJ1-1
v_gene: TRBV30
CDR3aa: CAWSSGPGSEAFF

j_gene: TRBJ2-3
v_gene: TRBV28
CDR3aa: CASSLPAGGADTQYF

j_gene: TRBJ2-1
v_gene: TRBV7-8
CDR3aa: CASSLLPRTSGSYEQFF

j_gene: TRBJ2-5
v_gene: TRBV28
CDR3aa: CASSLSGLRYGETQYF

j_gene: TRBJ2-7
v_gene: TRBV2
CDR3aa: CASRQSLDRDSYEQYF

j_gene: TRBJ1-2
v_gene: TRBV29-1
CDR3aa: CSVVGGGYTF

j_gene: TRBJ2-7
v_gene: TRBV9
CDR3aa: CASSAPRADYEQYF

j_gene: TRBJ2-7
v_gene: TRBV10-1
CDR3aa: CASSEIAGGRGEQYF

j_gene: TRBJ2-7
v_gene: TRBV7-6
CDR3aa: CASSSGTGGSYEQYF

j_gene: TRBJ2-1
v_gene: TRBV30
CDR3aa: CAWSVGGVGNEQFF

j_gene: TRBJ2-7
v_gene: TRBV4-1
CDR3aa: CASSQDYPRRDEQYF

j_gene: TRBJ2-1
v_gene: TRBV9
CDR3aa: CASSVAVQGISYNEQFF

j_gene: TRBJ2-7
v_gene: TRBV7-6
CDR3aa: CASSLVAAPSYEQYF

j_gene: TRBJ2-7
v_gene: TRBV27
CDR3aa: CASRTSGSINEQYF

j_gene: TRBJ2-1
v_gene: TRBV28
CDR3aa: CASIDLISGDYNEQFF

j_gene: TRBJ2-1
v_gene: TRBV10-1
CDR3aa: CASSESSDGANEQFF

j_gene: TRBJ2-1
v_gene: TRBV9
CDR3aa: CASSPRRSTYNEQFF

j_gene: TRBJ2-7
v_gene: TRBV11-3
CDR3aa: CASSPSSGSSYEQYF

j_gene: TRBJ2-7
v_gene: TRBV4-1
CDR3aa: CASSQEGVMGGRYF

j_gene: TRBJ1-1
v_gene: TRBV5-1
CDR3aa: CASSLRSTPDTEAFF

j_gene: TRBJ1-2
v_gene: TRBV6-5
CDR3aa: CASSYGDSSGYTF

j_gene: TRBJ1-1
v_gene: TRBV6-6
CDR3aa: CASKLRTEAFF